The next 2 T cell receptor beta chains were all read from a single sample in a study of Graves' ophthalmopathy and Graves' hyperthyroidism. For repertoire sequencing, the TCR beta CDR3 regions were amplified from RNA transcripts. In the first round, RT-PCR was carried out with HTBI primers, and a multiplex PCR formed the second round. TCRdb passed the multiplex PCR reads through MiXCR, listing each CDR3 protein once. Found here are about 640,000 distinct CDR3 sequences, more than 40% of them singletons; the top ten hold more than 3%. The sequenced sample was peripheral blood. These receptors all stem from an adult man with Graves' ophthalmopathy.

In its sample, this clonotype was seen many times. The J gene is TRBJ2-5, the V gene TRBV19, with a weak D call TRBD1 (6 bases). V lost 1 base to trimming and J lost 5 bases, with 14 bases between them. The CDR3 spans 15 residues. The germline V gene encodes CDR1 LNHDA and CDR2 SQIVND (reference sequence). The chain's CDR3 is CASSIATGSGETQYF. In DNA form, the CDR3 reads TGTGCCAGTAGTATAGCCACAGGGTCGGGGGAGACCCAGTACTTC.

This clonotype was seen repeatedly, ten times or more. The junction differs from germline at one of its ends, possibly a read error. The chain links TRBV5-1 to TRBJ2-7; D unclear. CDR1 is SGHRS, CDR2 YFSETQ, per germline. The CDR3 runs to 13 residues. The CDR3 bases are TGTGCCAGCAGCTTAGTTGACTCCTACGAGCAGTACTTC. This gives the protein CASSLVDSYEQYF.